This T cell receptor beta chain was observed in a study of T cell repertoires in cytomegalovirus infection. The trim removed 6 bases at V and 4 bases at J, leaving 11 bases unmatched. Germline CDR1 reads MDHEN; CDR2 reads SYDVKM. The CDR3 loop spans 16 amino acids. TCRdb reanalysed the reads using MiXCR and keeps one entry per CDR3 protein. The table lists roughly 100,000 distinct CDR3 sequences, 16% of them singletons. The V call is TRBV28, the J call TRBJ1-5, with 8 bases aligning to TRBD1. The clonotype comes from a human donor in good health (CMV status not recorded). Some clones in this sample may be carry-over from other donors' samples. Sequencing used PBMCs. The CDR3 coding sequence is TGTGCCAGCAGGTCACCCTCCAGGGGGCGGAATCAGCCCCAGCATTTT. Protein: CASRSPSRGRNQPQHF.